The rows below give T cell receptor beta chains drawn from one sample of a study of T cell responses to AZD1222 COVID-19 vaccine. Libraries were prepared by immunoSEQ multiplex PCR; TCRdb keeps only in-frame clonotypes and omits some of them. Of about 110,000 clones in the sample, around 82% were seen once. The sequences come from peripheral blood, collected on day 0 of AZD1222 vaccination. The source of these receptors is an adult in good health. Each CDR3 is given with its conserved first and last residue. D genes are given only for firm matches. Size is stated for part of the rows, as once, few or many counts, or as a class when the clone is expanded.

.,TRBJ1-5,TRBV2,TRBD1,TGTGCCAGCACCCCCAGGACAGGTCTGACGGGCAGTTGGCCCCAGCATTTT,CASTPRTGLTGSWPQHF
.,TRBJ2-2,TRBV12-5,TRBD2,TGTGCTAGTGGCTGGGGGGCTAGCGGGAGCGGGACCGGGGAGCTGTTTTTT,CASGWGASGSGTGELFF
.,TRBJ1-1,TRBV6-5,.,TGTGCCAGCAGTTCCAATGCGAACACTGAAGCTTTCTTT,CASSSNANTEAFF
.,TRBJ1-5,TRBV7-2,.,TGTGCCAGCAGCCGGGCTGTGGGCAATCAGCCCCAGCATTTT,CASSRAVGNQPQHF
.,TRBJ2-1,TRBV7-2,.,TGTGCCAGCAGCTTAGGTGACTTGAAATACAATGAGCAGTTCTTC,CASSLGDLKYNEQFF
few,TRBJ2-5,TRBV6-5,.,TGTGCCAGCACGTGGAGTCAAGAGACCCAGTACTTC,CASTWSQETQYF
few,TRBJ1-1,TRBV18,.,TGTGCCAGCTCTGGTACGGGGGCACAAACTGAAGCTTTCTTT,CASSGTGAQTEAFF
.,TRBJ1-1,TRBV7-2,.,TGTGCCAGCAGCGTGCGTCCACTGAACACTGAAGCTTTCTTT,CASSVRPLNTEAFF
few,TRBJ2-7,TRBV18,TRBD1,TGTGCCAGCTCATCAAAACTAACCGGGACAGGGATCGAGCAGTACTTC,CASSSKLTGTGIEQYF
.,TRBJ1-2,TRBV29-1,TRBD1,TGCAGCGTGGACAGGGAAATCTCCTCGGGCTACACCTTC,CSVDREISSGYTF
.,TRBJ1-2,TRBV7-7,.,TGTGCCAGCAGCCCGTGCGATGGCTACACCTTC,CASSPCDGYTF
.,TRBJ1-1,TRBV4-3,.,TGCGCCAGCAGCCGTCGGCAGGGTAGATCCAGATCTGAAGCTTTCTTT,CASSRRQGRSRSEAFF
.,TRBJ2-1,TRBV5-1,.,TGCGCCAGCAGCGTACATCCCGGGGACTCCTACAATGAGCAGTTCTTC,CASSVHPGDSYNEQFF
.,TRBJ2-6,TRBV24-1,.,TGTGCCACCAGTGACCACAGGGTTGGAGGGGCCAACGTCCTGACTTTC,CATSDHRVGGANVLTF
.,TRBJ2-3,TRBV5-6,TRBD2,TGTGCCAGCAGCCTCGGACTAGCGGGGGTCACAAATACGCAGTATTTT,CASSLGLAGVTNTQYF
.,TRBJ1-5,TRBV2,.,TGTGCCAGTCATGGGGGAGGTTGGGGCAATCAGCCCCAGCATTTT,CASHGGGWGNQPQHF
.,TRBJ2-5,TRBV2,TRBD2,TGTGCCAGCAGCGTCCAAGGTCTAGCGGTCGAGGCCCAGTACTTC,CASSVQGLAVEAQYF
.,TRBJ2-5,TRBV24-1,TRBD1,TGTGCCACCAGTGATGCCGGGACAGGGGGTGAGACCCAGTACTTC,CATSDAGTGGETQYF
.,TRBJ1-1,TRBV4-3,TRBD1,TGCGCCAGCAGACCAGGACAGGGGGTGGCTGGAGCTTTCTTT,CASRPGQGVAGAFF
.,TRBJ2-7,TRBV18,.,TGTGCCAGCTCACCAGATAAACAGCAGTACTTC,CASSPDKQQYF
once,TRBJ1-6,TRBV5-8,TRBD1,TGTGCCAGCAGCTTATCCGACAGGGGGGCCTATAATTCACCCCTCCACTTT,CASSLSDRGAYNSPLHF
.,TRBJ1-1,TRBV28,.,TGTGCCACCTCTATTATAACTGAAGCTTTCTTT,CATSIITEAFF
.,TRBJ1-3,TRBV15,.,TGTGCCACCAGCAGAGACGGTTCAGGGATGAGAAACACCATATATTTT,CATSRDGSGMRNTIYF
once,TRBJ1-1,TRBV9,.,TGTGCCAGCAGCGTAGAGAAGTACACTGAAGCTTTCTTT,CASSVEKYTEAFF
.,TRBJ1-1,TRBV29-1,.,TGCAGCGTAGGACACCCGAACACTGAAGCTTTCTTT,CSVGHPNTEAFF
.,TRBJ1-1,TRBV11-2,TRBD1,TGTGCCAGCAGCTTAGCCGGGACAGGGGAAACTTTCTTT,CASSLAGTGETFF
.,TRBJ2-1,TRBV7-2,.,TGTGCCAGCAGCCAACGGGGCCCGTCCAATGAGCAGTTCTTC,CASSQRGPSNEQFF
.,TRBJ2-1,TRBV19,TRBD2,TGTGCCAGTAGTCTTCGTTCCGGGACTAGCGGCTCCTACAATGAGCAGTTCTTC,CASSLRSGTSGSYNEQFF
.,TRBJ1-2,TRBV2,.,TGTGCCAGCAGTCGACAGGAGAACTATGGCTACACCTTC,CASSRQENYGYTF
.,TRBJ1-1,TRBV5-1,.,TGCGCCAGCAGCCGGGTTTGGGGGAACACTGAAGCTTTCTTT,CASSRVWGNTEAFF
.,TRBJ1-2,TRBV28,.,TGTGCCAGCAGCCCGTATGCGGGGGGCTATGGCTACACCTTC,CASSPYAGGYGYTF
once,TRBJ2-2,TRBV27,TRBD2,TGTGCCAGCAGGCTCTTAGCGGGGGGGCCCACCGGGGAGCTGTTTTTT,CASRLLAGGPTGELFF